These T cell receptor beta chains were read from a single sample in a study of cytomegalovirus exposure and HLA in healthy donors. Sequenced by immunoSEQ multiplex PCR; TCRdb stores in-frame clones only, minus some. The sample records roughly 150,000 clones, around 66% being singletons. The sequencing input was PBMCs. Receptor source: a woman aged 25 to 39 in good health and CMV-seropositive. Each CDR3 is given with its conserved first and last residue. The D gene is left open where the match is weak. The listing skips clone size in some rows; elsewhere it reads once, few, many or a size class.

12	TRBD1	-	TRBV2	TRBJ1-2	CASRQGLDGYTF	TGTGCCAGCAGACAGGGGTTGGATGGCTACACCTTC
15	-	few	TRBV5-6	TRBJ1-4	CASSLAGGSNEKLFF	TGTGCCAGCAGCTTGGCAGGAGGGAGCAATGAAAAACTGTTTTTT
14	-	few	TRBV27	TRBJ2-7	CASSPGSRGYEQYF	TGTGCCAGCAGTCCCGGGTCCAGGGGCTACGAGCAGTACTTC
14	TRBD1	-	TRBV29-1	TRBJ1-1	CSSTGWGLNTEAFF	TGCAGCTCGACAGGGTGGGGATTGAACACTGAAGCTTTCTTT
16	TRBD2	-	TRBV6-5	TRBJ2-5	CASSYSSSGWGGAQYF	TGTGCCAGCAGTTACTCGTCTAGCGGGTGGGGGGGGGCCCAGTACTTC
17	-	once	TRBV7-9	TRBJ1-2	CASSLGEGFSGDYGYTF	TGTGCCAGCAGCTTAGGGGAGGGGTTTTCTGGAGACTATGGCTACACCTTC
15	TRBD2	-	TRBV10-2	TRBJ2-1	CASCRLAGNYNEQFF	TGCGCCAGCTGTAGGCTAGCGGGGAACTACAATGAGCAGTTCTTC
17	TRBD1	-	TRBV4-1	TRBJ1-2	CASSQEDRGRSNYGYTF	TGCGCCAGCAGCCAAGAGGACAGGGGGCGGTCTAACTATGGCTACACCTTC
15	TRBD2	-	TRBV7-2	TRBJ2-7	CASSLRASGKYEQYF	TGTGCCAGCAGCTTAAGGGCTAGCGGGAAATACGAGCAGTACTTC
15	-	once	TRBV4-1	TRBJ1-1	CASSPLRGIHTEAFF	TGCGCCAGCAGCCCTTTGCGGGGAATCCACACTGAAGCTTTCTTT
15	TRBD1	few	TRBV13	TRBJ1-5	CASSLGQGVSQPQHF	TGTGCCAGCAGCTTAGGGCAGGGGGTCTCGCAGCCCCAGCATTTT
18	TRBD1	-	TRBV2	TRBJ1-2	CASSEPTGQGGKYYGYTF	TGTGCCAGCAGTGAACCCACGGGACAGGGTGGTAAATACTATGGCTACACCTTC
12	-	few	TRBV6-1	TRBJ1-1	CASSRTATEAFF	TGTGCCAGCAGTAGGACAGCGACTGAAGCTTTCTTT
13	TRBD2	-	TRBV19	TRBJ2-5	CASRGLAEETQYF	TGTGCCAGTAGAGGCCTAGCGGAAGAGACCCAGTACTTC
16	TRBD2	-	TRBV18	TRBJ2-3	CASSATSGSRADTQYF	TGTGCCAGCTCTGCGACTAGCGGGAGTAGGGCAGATACGCAGTATTTT
14	-	few	TRBV6-6	TRBJ2-7	CACRPETGTYEQYF	TGTGCCTGCCGGCCGGAGACAGGAACATACGAGCAGTACTTC
14	-	-	TRBV27	TRBJ2-7	CASSSRGLRYEQYF	TGTGCCAGCAGTTCTCGGGGTCTTAGGTACGAGCAGTACTTC
16	-	-	TRBV19	TRBJ1-5	CASSMVRSSGNQPQHF	TGTGCCAGTAGTATGGTCAGAAGTAGCGGCAATCAGCCCCAGCATTTT
14	TRBD2	-	TRBV10-2	TRBJ2-1	CASSETSGRNEQFF	TGCGCCAGCAGTGAGACTAGCGGACGCAATGAGCAGTTCTTC
14	-	-	TRBV5-8	TRBJ1-2	CASSETIANYGYTF	TGTGCCAGCAGCGAAACGATAGCTAACTATGGCTACACCTTC
15	-	medium-sized	TRBV11-2	TRBJ2-7	CASSNTDYSYYEQYF	TGTGCCAGCAGCAACACGGACTACTCATACTACGAGCAGTACTTC
15	-	-	TRBV19	TRBJ1-2	CASRVAGIPNYGYTF	TGTGCCAGTAGAGTTGCCGGGATACCTAACTATGGCTACACCTTC
13	TRBD2	-	TRBV29-1	TRBJ2-5	CSVGTSGTETQYF	TGCAGCGTGGGGACTAGCGGGACAGAGACCCAGTACTTC
14	-	-	TRBV5-1	TRBJ1-3	CASSLTGSGNTIYF	TGCGCCAGCAGCTTGACAGGTTCTGGAAACACCATATATTTT
12	-	once	TRBV6-5	TRBJ1-3	CASSAQGNTIYF	TGTGCCAGCAGCGCCCAGGGAAACACCATATATTTT
16	-	-	TRBV6-5	TRBJ1-1	CASSYLGRPSRAEAFF	TGTGCCAGCAGTTACCTAGGCCGGCCCTCGAGGGCTGAAGCTTTCTTT
13	-	-	TRBV19	TRBJ1-2	CASSETVLSGYTF	TGTGCCAGTAGTGAGACAGTCCTTTCGGGCTACACCTTC
12	-	-	TRBV30	TRBJ1-1	CAWSVRNTEAFF	TGTGCCTGGAGTGTGAGGAACACTGAAGCTTTCTTT
13	-	-	TRBV7-6	TRBJ1-5	CASSLGEFQPQHF	TGTGCCAGCAGTTTAGGGGAGTTTCAGCCCCAGCATTTT